The entry that follows covers one T cell receptor (beta chain) sequence. Its antigen is not known. This entry belongs to a study of beta chain features in type 1 diabetes. Expressed TCRB transcripts were sequenced, since all the RNA that had been isolated was reverse transcribed. The protocol was immunoSEQ multiplex PCR, while the TCRdb copy is restricted to in-frame clones and leaves out a portion. This table has roughly 50,000 clones, over 40% appearing once. Study-level points and caveats: PCR, the amplification step, might favor shorter templates, equally in patients and controls. Shortening that was moderate but significant affected the TCRB CDR3s of Type 1 diabetes patients in all four CD4+ subsets. Patients with type 1 diabetes showed fewer VDJ junction insertions and more deletions. Within the patient group, naive, central memory and Treg TCRB repertoires appeared more similar to each other than within healthy donors.

The germline V gene encodes CDR1 MNHEY and CDR2 SVGAGI. V was clipped by 2 bases and J by 3 bases; unmatched bases: 4. This CDR3 is built from 15 residues. A heparinised blood draw that averaged about 100 mL was obtained once from each donor. The chain joins TRBV6-5 to TRBJ2-5; 9 bases fit TRBD2. Sequencing used Tregs from blood. This clonotype was obtained from a man aged 30-40 years with type 1 diabetes. The CDR3 here is CASSYPAGGEETQYF. CDR3 bases: TGTGCCAGCAGTTACCCAGCGGGAGGAGAAGAGACCCAGTACTTC.